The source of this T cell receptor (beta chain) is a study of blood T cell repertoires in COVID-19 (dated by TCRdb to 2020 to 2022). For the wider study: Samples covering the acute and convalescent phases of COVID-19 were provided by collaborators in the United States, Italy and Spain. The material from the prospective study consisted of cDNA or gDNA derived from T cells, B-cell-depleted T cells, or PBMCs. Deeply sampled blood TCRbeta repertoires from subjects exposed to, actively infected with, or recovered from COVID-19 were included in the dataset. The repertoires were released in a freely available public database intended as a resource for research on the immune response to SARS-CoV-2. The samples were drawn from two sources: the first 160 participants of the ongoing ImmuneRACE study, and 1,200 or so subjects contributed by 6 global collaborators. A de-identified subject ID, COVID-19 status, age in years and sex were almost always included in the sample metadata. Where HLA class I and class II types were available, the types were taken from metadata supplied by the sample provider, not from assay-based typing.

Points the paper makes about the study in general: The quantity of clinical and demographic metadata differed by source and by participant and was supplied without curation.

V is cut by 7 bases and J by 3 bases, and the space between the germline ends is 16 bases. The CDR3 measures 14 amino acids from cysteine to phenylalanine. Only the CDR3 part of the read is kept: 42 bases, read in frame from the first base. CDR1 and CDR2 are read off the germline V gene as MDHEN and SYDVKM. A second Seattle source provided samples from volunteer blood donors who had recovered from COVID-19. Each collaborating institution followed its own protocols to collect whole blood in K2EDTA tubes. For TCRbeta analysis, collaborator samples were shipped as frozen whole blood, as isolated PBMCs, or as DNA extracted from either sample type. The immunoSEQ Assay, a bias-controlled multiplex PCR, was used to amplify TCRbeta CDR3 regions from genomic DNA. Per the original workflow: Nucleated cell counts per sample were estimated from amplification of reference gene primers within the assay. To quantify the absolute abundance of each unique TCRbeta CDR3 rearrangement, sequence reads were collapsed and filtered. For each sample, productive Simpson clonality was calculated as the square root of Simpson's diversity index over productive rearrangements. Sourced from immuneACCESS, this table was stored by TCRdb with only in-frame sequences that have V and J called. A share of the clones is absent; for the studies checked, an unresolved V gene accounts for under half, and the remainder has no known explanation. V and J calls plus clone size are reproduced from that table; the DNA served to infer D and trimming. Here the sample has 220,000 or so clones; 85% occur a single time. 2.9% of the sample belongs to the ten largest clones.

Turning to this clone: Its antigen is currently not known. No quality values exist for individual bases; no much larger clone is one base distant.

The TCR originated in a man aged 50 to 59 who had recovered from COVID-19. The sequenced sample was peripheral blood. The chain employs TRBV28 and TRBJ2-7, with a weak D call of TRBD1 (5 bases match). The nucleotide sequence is TGTGCCAGCAAGAACCCAGGGCTTGTCTACGAGCAGTACTTC. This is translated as CASKNPGLVYEQYF.